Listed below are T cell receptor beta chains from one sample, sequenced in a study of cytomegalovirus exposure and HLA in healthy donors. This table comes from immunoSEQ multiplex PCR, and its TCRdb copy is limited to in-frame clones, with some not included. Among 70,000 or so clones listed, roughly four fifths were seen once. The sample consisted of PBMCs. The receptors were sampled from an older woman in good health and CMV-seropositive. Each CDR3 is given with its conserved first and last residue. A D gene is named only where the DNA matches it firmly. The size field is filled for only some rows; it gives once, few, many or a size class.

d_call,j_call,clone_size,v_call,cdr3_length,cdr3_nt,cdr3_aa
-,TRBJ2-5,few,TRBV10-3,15,TGTGCCATCAGTGAGTCGAGTGGGAGGCCCGAGACCCAGTACTTC,CAISESSGRPETQYF
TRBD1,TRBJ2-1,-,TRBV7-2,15,TGTGCCAGCAGCTTTGAAGGGGGCGCAAGCAATGAGCAGTTCTTC,CASSFEGGASNEQFF
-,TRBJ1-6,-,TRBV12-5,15,TGTGCTAGTGCCGCGGACAGCTCCTATAATTCACCCCTCCACTTT,CASAADSSYNSPLHF
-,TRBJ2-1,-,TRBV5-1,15,TGCGCCAGCAGCTTGGTTGTTAGCGGAAACAATGAGCAGTTCTTC,CASSLVVSGNNEQFF
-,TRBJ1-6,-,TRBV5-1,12,TGCGCCAGCAGCCTAACAGGGTCACCCCTCCACTTT,CASSLTGSPLHF
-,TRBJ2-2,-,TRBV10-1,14,TGCGCCAGCAGTACATCCGGAGGGACCGGGGAGCTGTTTTTT,CASSTSGGTGELFF
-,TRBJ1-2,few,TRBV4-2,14,TGTGCCAGCAGCCAAGAGGTGCCAGGGTGGGGCTACACCTTC,CASSQEVPGWGYTF
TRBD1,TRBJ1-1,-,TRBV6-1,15,TGTGCCAGCAGGCCCTCGACAGGGGGGAACACTGAAGCTTTCTTT,CASRPSTGGNTEAFF
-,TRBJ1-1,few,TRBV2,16,TGTGCCAGCAGTGAAGCTTGGCGGGGGAGGAACACTGAAGCTTTCTTT,CASSEAWRGRNTEAFF
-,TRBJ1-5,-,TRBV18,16,TGTGCCAGCTCACCACAGAGGAAACAGGGCGATCAGCCCCAGCATTTT,CASSPQRKQGDQPQHF
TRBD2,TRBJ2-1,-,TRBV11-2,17,TGTGCCAGCAGCTTAGAAGGCGGGAGTGATAGGTACAATGAGCAGTTCTTC,CASSLEGGSDRYNEQFF
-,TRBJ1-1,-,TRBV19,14,TGTGCCAGTAGTTTTCGACAGGCGAACACTGAAGCTTTCTTT,CASSFRQANTEAFF
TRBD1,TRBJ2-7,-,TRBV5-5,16,TGTGCCAGCAGTCGGGACAGCTCTCCTTTTTCCTACGAGCAGTACTTC,CASSRDSSPFSYEQYF
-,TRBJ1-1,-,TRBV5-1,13,TGCGCCAGCAGCCCAGGATTGAACACTGAAGCTTTCTTT,CASSPGLNTEAFF
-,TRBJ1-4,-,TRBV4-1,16,TGCGCCAGCAGCCTACGTGGCGGCCCAACTAATGAAAAACTGTTTTTT,CASSLRGGPTNEKLFF
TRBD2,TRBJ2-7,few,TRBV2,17,TGTGCCAGCAGGACGACTAGCGGGGGGCCCCACTTGTACGAGCAGTACTTC,CASRTTSGGPHLYEQYF
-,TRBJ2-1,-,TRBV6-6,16,TGTGCCAGCAGTATCGCAAGGGGGTTATCCTACAATGAGCAGTTCTTC,CASSIARGLSYNEQFF
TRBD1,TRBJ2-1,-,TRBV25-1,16,TGTGCCAGCAGTGAACCTAGACAGGGTTTGTACAATGAGCAGTTCTTC,CASSEPRQGLYNEQFF
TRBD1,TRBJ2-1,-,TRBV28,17,TGTGCCAGCAGTTTACGTCCTGGGACAGGGGTTCAGAATGAGCAGTTCTTC,CASSLRPGTGVQNEQFF
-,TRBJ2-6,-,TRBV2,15,TGTGCCAGCAGTGATCGGAGGGTCGGGGCCAACGTCCTGACTTTC,CASSDRRVGANVLTF
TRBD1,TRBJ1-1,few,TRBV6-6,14,TGTGCCAGCAGTTTTAAAGGGGGCTACACTGAAGCTTTCTTT,CASSFKGGYTEAFF
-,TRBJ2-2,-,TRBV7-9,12,TGTGCCAGCATCCCGTGGAGCGGGGAGCTGTTTTTT,CASIPWSGELFF
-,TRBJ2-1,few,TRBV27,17,TGTGCCAGCAGTTCCCTGCCGTGGGGGGTCTCCTACAATGAGCAGTTCTTC,CASSSLPWGVSYNEQFF
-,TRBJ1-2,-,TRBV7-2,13,TGTGCCAGCAGCTTACCCCCCGGCGGGAGCTACACCTTC,CASSLPPGGSYTF
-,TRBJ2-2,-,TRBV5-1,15,TGCGCCAGCAGCTCCGGGACAAGACTAACCGGGGAGCTGTTTTTT,CASSSGTRLTGELFF
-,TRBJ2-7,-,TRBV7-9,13,TGTGCCAGCAGCTTGGTCAGCTCCTACGAGCAGTACTTC,CASSLVSSYEQYF
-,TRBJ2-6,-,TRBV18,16,TGTGCCAGCTCACCGGGAACAGGGTCTGGGGCCAACGTCCTGACTTTC,CASSPGTGSGANVLTF